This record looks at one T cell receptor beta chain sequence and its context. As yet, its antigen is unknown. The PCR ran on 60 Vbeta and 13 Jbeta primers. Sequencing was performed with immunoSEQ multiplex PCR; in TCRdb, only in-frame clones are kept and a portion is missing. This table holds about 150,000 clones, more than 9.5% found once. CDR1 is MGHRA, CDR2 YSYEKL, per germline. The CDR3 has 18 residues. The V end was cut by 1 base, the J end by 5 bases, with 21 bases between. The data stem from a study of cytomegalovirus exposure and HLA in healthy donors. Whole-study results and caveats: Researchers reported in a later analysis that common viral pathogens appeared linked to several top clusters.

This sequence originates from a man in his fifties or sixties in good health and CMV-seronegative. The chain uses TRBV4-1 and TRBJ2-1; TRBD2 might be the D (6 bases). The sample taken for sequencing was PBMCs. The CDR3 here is CASSQGVPGLPYNNEQFF. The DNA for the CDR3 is TGCGCCAGCAGCCAAGGTGTTCCGGGACTCCCGTATAACAATGAGCAGTTCTTC.